The present entry profiles one T cell receptor (beta chain) with its context. This clone appeared a single time. Its antigen specificity is not known. There are no base qualities to consult, and no much larger clone falls within one base. Reading the label with the study, this specimen's time point is: pre-treatment sample, taken before nivolumab and TIL therapy. A phase I trial run at two centers enrolled adults with stage 4 NSCLC between late 2017 and 2020. The samples were drawn from an open-label, single-arm phase I trial testing tumor-infiltrating lymphocyte therapy combined with nivolumab in advanced non-small cell lung cancer. Blood mononuclear cells from EDTA tubes were separated on a Ficoll gradient and snap-frozen as pellets, and DNA was extracted from the cells using a Qiagen mini-prep kit. The immunoSEQ v3 hsTCRB kit was used to amplify TCR beta CDR3 regions from genomic DNA through bias-controlled multiplex PCR. An Illumina NextSeq 500 was used to sequence the TCR libraries, reaching around 2.1 million read pairs at survey level or roughly 4.5-6.5 million at deep level. Under the source paper's analysis protocol: Clonality was reported by immunoSEQ Analyzer software, which also assigned V, D and J genes and filtered out non-productive sequences. Repertoires were compared using productive Simpson clonality and Morisita overlap index of productive TRB rearrangements between infused TIL and blood. For each clone in blood, the absolute clonotype count was estimated by multiplying the lymphocyte count by the CD3+ fraction and by the clone's productive frequency. What TCRdb holds here is the immuneACCESS table cut down to in-frame rearrangements. Part of the clones is not present; checked against another copy, under half of the missing clones reflect an unresolved V gene, and the others are unexplained. That table furnishes V, J and clone size, whereas the DNA furnished D and trimming. Counted in this sample were under 15,000 clones; nearly 80% of them appeared once. The top ten clonotypes cover over 9.5% of the sample.

This entry comes from a study of TIL therapy for anti-PD-1-resistant metastatic lung cancer (dated by TCRdb to 2020 to 2022). General notes on the study: Before any PD-1/PD-L1 blockade was given, tumors were harvested, nivolumab was then administered, and patients who progressed went on to receive lymphodepletion, an infusion of expanded TIL, and IL-2. A median age of around 58 years (range about 38-85) and a median tumor PD-L1 proportion score of more than 5% were recorded among enrolled patients. A median non-synonymous tumor mutation burden of under 1.9 mutations per megabase was determined across the cohort by whole-exome sequencing. Clonotypes were tracked across tumor, expanded TIL product and serial blood samples by T cell receptor beta sequencing of tumor and peripheral blood. Most of the cohort had lung adenocarcinoma, a few tumors were EGFR-mutant and two were ALK-rearranged, and half of the patients were current or former smokers.

Results the study describes overall, beyond this receptor: Because the cohort was highly selected, with more treatment-naive, never-smoker and oncogene-addicted patients than is typical, generalizability is limited. The baseline peripheral repertoire was partially replaced by infused TIL clonotypes, which then decayed over months, and no apparent association between persistence and response was found. The study protocol defined all tumor marker inferences as exploratory.

Based on the germline V gene, the CDR1 and CDR2 sequences are SGHRS and YFSETQ. The CDR3 spans 20 residues, from the cysteine through the phenylalanine. Of all the DNA, just the CDR3 is kept, 60 bases in frame from base 1. V is cut by 4 bases and J by 5 bases, and the space between the germline ends is 34 bases. This TCR was recovered from a person aged 25-79 years with non-small cell lung cancer. The material was blood, obtained at baseline. In this chain, TRBV5-1 is recombined with TRBJ2-7; a tentative D call is TRBD1 (8 bases match). The CDR3 loop reads CASSGGTGGLLRERLDEQYF. The DNA sequence follows: TGCGCCAGCAGCGGAGGGACAGGCGGTCTATTGCGGGAGAGGTTGGACGAGCAGTACTTC.